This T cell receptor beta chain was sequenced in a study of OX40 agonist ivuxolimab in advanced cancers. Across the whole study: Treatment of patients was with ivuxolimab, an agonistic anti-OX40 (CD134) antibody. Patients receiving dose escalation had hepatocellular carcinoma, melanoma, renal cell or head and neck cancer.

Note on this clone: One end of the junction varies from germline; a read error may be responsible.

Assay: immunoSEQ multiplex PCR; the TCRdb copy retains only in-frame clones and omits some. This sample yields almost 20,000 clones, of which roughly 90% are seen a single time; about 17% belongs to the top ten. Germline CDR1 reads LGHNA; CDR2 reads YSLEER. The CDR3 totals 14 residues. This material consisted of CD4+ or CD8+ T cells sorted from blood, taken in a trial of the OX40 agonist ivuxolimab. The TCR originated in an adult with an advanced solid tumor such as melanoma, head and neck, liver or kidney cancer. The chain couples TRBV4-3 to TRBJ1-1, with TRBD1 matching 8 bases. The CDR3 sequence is CASSQDIGLRTGNF. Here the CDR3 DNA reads TGCGCCAGCAGCCAAGATATTGGGTTGAGGACAGGGAACTTT.